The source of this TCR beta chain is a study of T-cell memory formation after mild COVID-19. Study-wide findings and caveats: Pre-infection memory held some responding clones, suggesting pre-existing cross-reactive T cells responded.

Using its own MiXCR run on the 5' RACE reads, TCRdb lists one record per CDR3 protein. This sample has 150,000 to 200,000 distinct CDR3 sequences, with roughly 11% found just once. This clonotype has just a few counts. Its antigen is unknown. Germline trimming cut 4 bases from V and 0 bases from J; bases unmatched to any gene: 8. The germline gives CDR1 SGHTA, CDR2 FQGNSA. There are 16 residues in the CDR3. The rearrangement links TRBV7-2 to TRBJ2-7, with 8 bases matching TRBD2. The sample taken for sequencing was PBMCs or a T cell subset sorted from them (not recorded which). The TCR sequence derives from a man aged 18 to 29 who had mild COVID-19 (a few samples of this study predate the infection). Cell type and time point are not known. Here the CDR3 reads CASSYRGGSSSYEQYF. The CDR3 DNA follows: TGTGCCAGCAGCTATCGGGGGGGTTCGAGCTCCTACGAGCAGTACTTC.